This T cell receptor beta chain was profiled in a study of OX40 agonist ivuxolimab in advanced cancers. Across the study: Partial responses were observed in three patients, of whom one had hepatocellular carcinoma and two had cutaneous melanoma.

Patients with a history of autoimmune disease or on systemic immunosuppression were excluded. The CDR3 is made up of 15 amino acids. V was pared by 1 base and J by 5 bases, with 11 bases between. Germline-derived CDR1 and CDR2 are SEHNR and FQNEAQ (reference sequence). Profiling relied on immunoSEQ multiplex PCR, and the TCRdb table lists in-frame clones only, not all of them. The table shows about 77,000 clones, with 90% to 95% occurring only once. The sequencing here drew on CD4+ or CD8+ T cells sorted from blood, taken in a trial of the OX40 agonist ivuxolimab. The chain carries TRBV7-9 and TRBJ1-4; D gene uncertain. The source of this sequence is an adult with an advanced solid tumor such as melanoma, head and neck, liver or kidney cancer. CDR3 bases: TGTGCCAGCAGCTTAGTCGCGGCAGGAAATGAAAAACTGTTTTTT. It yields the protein CASSLVAAGNEKLFF.